This T cell receptor beta chain came from a study of blood T cell repertoires in COVID-19. The V gene end was trimmed by 4 bases and the J gene end by 8 bases; junction bases not matched to a gene: 11. The CDR3 is made up of 17 amino acids. The germline gives CDR1 SGHNT, CDR2 YYREEE (reference sequence). Method: immunoSEQ multiplex PCR; TCRdb's copy keeps in-frame clones and lacks some. The sample holds about 200,000 clones, about 85% seen once. This sequence originates from a woman aged 40 to 50 in a cohort exposed to, infected with or recovered from COVID-19 (not recorded which). Sequenced input: PBMCs or T cells enriched from blood (not recorded which). The rearrangement joins TRBV5-4 to TRBJ2-3; 15 bases fit TRBD2. CDR3 bases: TGTGCCAGCAGCCCGGGACTAGCGGGAGGCCCGGGGGGTACGCAGTATTTT. This encodes CASSPGLAGGPGGTQYF.